Each of the 32 T cell receptor beta chains below was sequenced from the same sample in a study of cytomegalovirus exposure and HLA in healthy donors. Researchers ran the PCR with 60 Vbeta and 13 Jbeta primers. Measured with immunoSEQ multiplex PCR; TCRdb has only the in-frame clones, and not every one. Seen here are roughly 170,000 clones, roughly 80% observed once, and the top ten hold about 1%. Source material: PBMCs. Receptors originate from a man aged 25 to 45 in good health and CMV-seronegative.

The count of this clone is one. The V and J genes are TRBV12-5 and TRBJ2-3; TRBD2 matches at 7 bases. CDR1 and CDR2 from the germline V gene are LGHNT and FRNRAP. This CDR3 has 16 amino acids. V lost 1 base to trimming and J lost 2 bases; unmatched junction nucleotides: 6. In nucleotides, the CDR3 is TGTGCTAGTGGTTTGGGACAGCGGGGCATCACAGATACGCAGTATTTT. Its protein product is CASGLGQRGITDTQYF.

This rearrangement joins TRBV7-3 to TRBJ2-1; TRBD2 matches at 9 bases. CDR3 length equals 15 residues. The ends lost 3 bases at V and 9 bases at J; junction bases unmatched: 9. Per germline, CDR1 SGHTA and CDR2 FQGTGA. CDR3 sequence (DNA): TGTGCCAGCAGCTTTCGAGCGGGAGGTCAGTCTGAGCAGTTCTTC. This codes for CASSFRAGGQSEQFF.

This rearrangement joins TRBV18 to TRBJ2-7; 10 nucleotides match TRBD1. V shed 6 bases and J 2 bases; nucleotides not matched to a gene: 4. The CDR3 sequence is 14 residues long. The V gene's germline CDR1 is KGHSH and CDR2 LQKENI. CDR3 sequence (DNA): TGTGCCAGCTCTCCCGGGACAGGGGCCTACGAGCAGTACTTC. This encodes CASSPGTGAYEQYF.

V and J are TRBV13 and TRBJ2-3; 14 positions agree with TRBD2. Germline-derived CDR1 and CDR2 are PRHDT and FYEKMQ (reference sequence). The CDR3 is 16 residues long. Trimming took 5 bases from V and 6 from J; bases not matched to a gene: 7. CDR3 bases: TGTGCCAGCAGCCCTAGGACTAGCGGGAGGCGGGATACGCAGTATTTT. It specifies CASSPRTSGRRDTQYF.

V usage is TRBV6-5 and J usage is TRBJ1-2; 7 nucleotides align to TRBD1. The V gene end was trimmed by 0 bases and the J gene end by 1 base; junction bases not matched to a gene: 5. CDR1 is MNHEY, CDR2 SVGAGI, per germline. The CDR3 is 16 amino acids. The CDR3 coding sequence is TGTGCCAGCAGTTACTCTTCGGGACAGATTAACTATGGCTACACCTTC. Translated, it gives CASSYSSGQINYGYTF.

The V and J genes are TRBV2 and TRBJ2-3, with 11 bases that match TRBD1. V shed 6 bases, J shed 0 bases, and the junction held 8 bases outside the gene matches. CDR3 length equals 17 residues. Germline lookup yields CDR1 SNHLY and CDR2 FYNNEI. The CDR3 bases are TGTGCCAGCAGCGGGACAGGGGGGAGAGCTAGCACAGATACGCAGTATTTT. Translated: CASSGTGGRASTDTQYF.

The chain carries TRBV9 and TRBJ1-1; 7 bases align to TRBD1. The junction had 16 bases not matched to a gene; V was cut back by 1 base and J by 4 bases. CDR3 length: 18 amino acids. Germline CDR1 SGDLS, CDR2 YYNGEE. This CDR3 reads CASSVLPGQAGYSTEAFF. The CDR3 DNA sequence: TGTGCCAGCAGCGTACTGCCCGGACAGGCAGGATATAGCACTGAAGCTTTCTTT.

The chain recombines TRBV5-4 with TRBJ1-6; D might be TRBD1 (5 bases). Germline values: CDR1 SGHNT, CDR2 YYREEE (reference sequence). The CDR3 runs 14 residues. V lost 4 bases to trimming and J lost 9 bases, with 14 bases between them. CDR3 DNA sequence: TGTGCCAGCAGCGACCAGGGTTTAGGTTCACCCCTCCACTTT. It specifies CASSDQGLGSPLHF.

This chain joins TRBV7-2 and TRBJ1-2; unclear D gene. V was cut by 4 bases and J by 3 bases, with 6 bases left in between. This CDR3 has 12 amino acids. Per the germline V gene, CDR1 is SGHTA and CDR2 is FQGNSA. This chain's CDR3 is CASSSTDYGYTF. For the CDR3, the DNA is TGTGCCAGCAGCTCCACGGACTATGGCTACACCTTC.

The chain has TRBV6-6 and TRBJ2-3; D may be TRBD1 (5 bases). This CDR3 comprises 15 residues. Trimming left V 5 bases short and J 3 bases short, with 15 bases between. Per the germline V gene, CDR1 is MNHNY and CDR2 is SVGAGI (reference sequence). The DNA of the CDR3 is TGTGCCAGCAGTGCAGGGTTTTCAAAGACAGATACGCAGTATTTT. Protein sequence: CASSAGFSKTDTQYF.

There are a few counts of this clone. V is TRBV7-6 and J is TRBJ2-1, with 8 bases lining up with TRBD2. Losses at the gene ends were 8 bases for V and 2 bases for J; bases not matched to a gene: 11. This CDR3 has 16 amino acids. Germline V CDR1 and CDR2: SGHVS, FNYEAQ. Here the CDR3 DNA reads TGTGCCAGCGGTTTTCGGGGGGGGGCGGCCTACAATGAGCAGTTCTTC. Amino acid sequence: CASGFRGGAAYNEQFF.

In this sample, this clone turned up a few times. This chain connects TRBV15 to TRBJ1-1; the D gene is possibly TRBD1 (5 bases). Germline CDR1 is LNHNV and CDR2 is YYDKDF (reference sequence). Trimming stripped 3 bases from V and 5 bases from J, with 16 bases between. The CDR3 consists of 15 residues. This chain's CDR3 is CATSSPNGGGTEAFF. For the CDR3, the DNA is TGTGCCACCAGCAGCCCAAATGGGGGGGGGACTGAAGCTTTCTTT.

The chain couples TRBV4-3 to TRBJ2-1; 9 positions agree with TRBD2. The CDR3 contains 17 residues. Germline assignment: CDR1 LGHNA and CDR2 YSLEER. Trimming cost V 1 base and J 7 bases; bases outside gene matches: 11. The CDR3 DNA follows: TGCGCCAGCAGCCAAGTTCGCGAGCGGGAGGTTAAAAATGAGCAGTTCTTC. The encoded protein is CASSQVREREVKNEQFF.

V gene TRBV9 combines with J gene TRBJ2-1; 8 bases agree with TRBD2. The germline CDR1 and CDR2 sequences are SGDLS and YYNGEE. Germline trimming cut 3 bases from V and 6 bases from J; bases unmatched to any gene: 14. This CDR3 is 17 amino acids long. This chain's CDR3 is CASSGGGSGGGLNEQFF. The CDR3 bases are TGTGCCAGCAGCGGAGGGGGGAGCGGGGGCGGACTCAATGAGCAGTTCTTC.

The DNA for the CDR3 is TGTGCCAGCAGTTACGGGACAGGGCCCTACAATGAGCAGTTCTTC. It is translated as CASSYGTGPYNEQFF. This sequence joins TRBV6-6 and TRBJ2-1, with 9 bases lining up with TRBD1. Germline V gene data show CDR1 as MNHNY and CDR2 as SVGAGI (reference sequence). The CDR3 has 15 amino acids. The trim removed 2 bases at V and 2 bases at J, leaving 1 base unmatched.

The table lists this clone with a count of one. V usage is TRBV11-3 and J usage is TRBJ2-5, with D uncertain. This CDR3 region has 14 residues. V was clipped by 0 bases and J by 3 bases, with 8 bases between them. Germline assignment: CDR1 SGHNT and CDR2 YENEEA. The CDR3 DNA reads as TGTGCCAGCAGCTTAGAGGCGGCTGAAGAGACCCAGTACTTC. Protein product: CASSLEAAEETQYF.

The chain uses TRBV5-1 and TRBJ2-2; TRBD1 aligns across 9 bases. The CDR3 contains 15 residues. Germline V lookup: CDR1 SGHRS, CDR2 YFSETQ. Germline trimming cut 3 bases from V and 6 bases from J; bases unmatched to any gene: 6. CDR3 sequence: CASSYPGQGSGELFF. CDR3 bases: TGCGCCAGCAGCTACCCGGGACAGGGTTCCGGGGAGCTGTTTTTT.

The gene calls are TRBV5-4 and TRBJ2-5; the match to TRBD1 covers 9 bases. V was clipped by 3 bases and J by 1 base; unmatched bases: 4. Germline CDR1 SGHNT, CDR2 YYREEE (reference sequence). This CDR3 is built from 15 residues. The CDR3, as DNA: TGTGCCAGCAGCTCCGGACAGGGGACCCAAGAGACCCAGTACTTC. It encodes CASSSGQGTQETQYF.

The V gene is TRBV5-4, the J gene TRBJ1-2, with TRBD1 matching 7 bases. Germline values: CDR1 SGHNT, CDR2 YYREEE (reference sequence). CDR3 length equals 15 residues. The V and J ends lost 4 bases and 4 bases, in that order; junction bases with no gene match: 10. CDR3 loop: CASSSWRAGGYGYTF. DNA of the CDR3: TGTGCCAGCAGCAGTTGGCGTGCAGGGGGCTATGGCTACACCTTC.

The chain employs TRBV5-1 and TRBJ2-2, with D uncertain. The CDR3 is 13 amino acids. From germline, CDR1 is SGHRS and CDR2 YFSETQ. V was trimmed by 4 bases and J by 2 bases, leaving 6 bases between them. In DNA form, the CDR3 reads TGCGCCAGCAGCCCAATCAACACCGGGGAGCTGTTTTTT. This gives the protein CASSPINTGELFF.

The V gene is TRBV30, the J gene TRBJ1-2; D uncertain. Germline V gene lookup returns CDR1 GTSNPN and CDR2 SVGIG (reference sequence). V gave up 3 bases and J gave up 4 bases, with 15 bases separating them. This CDR3 contains 14 residues. This CDR3 reads CAWSGQLGVYGYTF. CDR3 DNA: TGTGCCTGGAGCGGCCAGCTCGGGGTCTATGGCTACACCTTC.

The CDR3 loop is CSVDLSTGGGGYTF. CDR3 bases: TGCAGCGTTGACCTCTCGACAGGGGGCGGGGGCTACACCTTC. The V call is TRBV29-1, the J call TRBJ1-2; 10 bases match TRBD1. CDR1 and CDR2 from the germline V gene are SQVTM and ANQGSEA. The junction had 9 bases not matched to a gene; V was cut back by 3 bases and J by 8 bases. This CDR3 is 14 amino acids long. Full variable domain (rest looked up from reference TRBV29-1 and TRBJ1-2): SAVISQKPSRDICQRGTSLTIQCQVDSQVTMMFWYRQQPGQSLTLIATANQGSEATYESGFVIDKFPISRPNLTFSTLTVSNMSPEDSSIYLCSVDLSTGGGGYTFGSGTRLTVV.

This clone was detected once. The J gene is TRBJ1-5, the V gene TRBV7-8; TRBD1 might be the D (5 bases). The germline CDR1 and CDR2 sequences are SGHVS and FQNEAQ. CDR3 length: 16 amino acids. Trimming removed 1 base at V and 3 bases at J, with 13 bases between. CDR3 sequence: CASSLGVRAVNQPQHF. As DNA, the CDR3 is TGTGCCAGCAGCTTAGGTGTCAGGGCGGTCAATCAGCCCCAGCATTTT.

This chain connects TRBV5-6 to TRBJ1-3, with 7 bases identical to TRBD1. Losses at the gene ends were 4 bases for V and 2 bases for J; bases not matched to a gene: 3. CDR3 length: 14 amino acids. Per the germline V gene, CDR1 is SGHDT and CDR2 is YYEEEE. DNA for the CDR3: TGTGCCAGCAGCCAGACAGGGACTGGAAACACCATATATTTT. Residues: CASSQTGTGNTIYF. Full variable domain (outside the CDR3, taken from reference TRBV5-6 and TRBJ1-3): DAGVTQSPTHLIKTRGQQVTLRCSPKSGHDTVSWYQQALGQGPQFIFQYYEEEERQRGNFPDRFSGHQFPNYSSELNVNALLLGDSALYLCASSQTGTGNTIYFGEGSWLTVV.

This clone was counted a single time. The V call is TRBV28, the J call TRBJ2-2; a weak D match, TRBD2 (6 bases). V lost 1 base to trimming and J lost 7 bases, with 16 bases between them. The germline CDR1 and CDR2 sequences are MDHEN and SYDVKM. There are 16 residues in the CDR3. CDR3 sequence reads: CASSLYLGGSIGELFF. As DNA, the CDR3 is TGTGCCAGCAGTTTATATCTGGGGGGAAGCATCGGGGAGCTGTTTTTT.

This chain uses TRBV5-1 with TRBJ2-3, with 7 positions matching TRBD1. Germline V lookup: CDR1 SGHRS, CDR2 YFSETQ. The CDR3 runs 14 residues. After removal of 4 bases from V and 2 bases from J, the junction contained 4 bases not matched to a gene. CDR3 loop: CASSVGTATDTQYF. CDR3 DNA: TGCGCCAGCAGCGTCGGGACAGCCACAGATACGCAGTATTTT.

The chain combines TRBV18 with TRBJ1-6; D remains unclear. CDR1 is KGHSH, CDR2 LQKENI, per germline. V was trimmed by 2 bases and J by 0 bases, leaving 5 bases between them. CDR3 size: 15 residues. CDR3 DNA sequence: TGTGCCAGCTCACCATATAGCTCCTATAATTCACCCCTCCACTTT. It encodes CASSPYSSYNSPLHF.

The J gene is TRBJ1-5, the V gene TRBV7-2; D unresolved. The germline CDR1 and CDR2 sequences are SGHTA and FQGNSA. Trimming took off 4 bases at V and 6 bases at J, with 7 bases between the two ends. The CDR3 is made up of 12 amino acids. The CDR3 nucleotides are TGTGCCAGCAGCTCGCATAGTCAGCCCCAGCATTTT. As protein: CASSSHSQPQHF.

This chain joins TRBV9 and TRBJ2-2; tentative D call: TRBD2 (6 bases). CDR1 SGDLS and CDR2 YYNGEE come from the germline V gene. V lost 1 base to trimming and J lost 4 bases, with 8 bases between them. This CDR3 region has 14 residues. The CDR3 loop reads CASSVSSGTGELFF. In DNA form, the CDR3 reads TGTGCCAGCAGCGTAAGTAGCGGCACCGGGGAGCTGTTTTTT.

This chain uses TRBV7-8 with TRBJ2-7, with unresolved D. Trimming pared 2 bases from V and 4 bases from J, leaving 9 bases between. Germline V gene data show CDR1 as SGHVS and CDR2 as FQNEAQ. The CDR3 runs 13 residues. The CDR3 DNA sequence: TGTGCCAGCAGCTTAAGTCTAGTGTACGAGCAGTACTTC. It encodes CASSLSLVYEQYF. Combining the CDR3 with reference TRBV7-8 and TRBJ2-7 gives the whole variable domain GAGVSQSPRYKVAKRGQDVALRCDPISGHVSLFWYQQALGQGPEFLTYFQNEAQLDKSGLPSDRFFAERPEGSVSTLKIQRTQQEDSAVYLCASSLSLVYEQYFGPGTRLTVT.

The chain uses TRBV6-6 and TRBJ2-7; 12 nucleotides align to TRBD2. The germline V gene has CDR1 MNHNY and CDR2 SVGAGI (reference sequence). This CDR3 comprises 15 residues. V shed 2 bases and J 2 bases; nucleotides not matched to a gene: 1. The CDR3 region is CASSYGLAGTYEQYF. The DNA for the CDR3 is TGTGCCAGCAGTTACGGACTAGCGGGGACCTACGAGCAGTACTTC.

Only one count was recorded for this clone. This rearrangement joins TRBV13 to TRBJ2-1, with a possible D match to TRBD2 (5 bases). The CDR3 loop spans 18 amino acids. The V end was cut by 1 base, the J end by 0 bases, with 16 bases between. CDR1 PRHDT and CDR2 FYEKMQ come from the germline V gene (reference sequence). CDR3 sequence: CASSLAVTGISSYNEQFF. The CDR3 coding sequence is TGTGCCAGCAGCTTAGCGGTCACGGGGATAAGCTCCTACAATGAGCAGTTCTTC.